Below, 6 T cell receptor beta chains from the same sample are listed, as sequenced in a study of beta chain features in type 1 diabetes. General study findings and limits: Moderate yet significant TCRB CDR3 shortening was seen in Type 1 diabetes patients in all four CD4+ subsets.

Their antigen targets remain unknown. Sequencing targeted expressed TCRB transcripts, as all isolated RNA had been reverse transcribed. Repertoires were generated with immunoSEQ multiplex PCR, while TCRdb's copy carries only in-frame clones and drops some. The table lists around 260,000 clones, approximately 25% of them singletons. The specimen sequenced was naive CD4+ T cells from blood. The receptor source for this set is a woman aged 25 to 45 with type 1 diabetes.

This clone was picked up a small number of times. The chain employs TRBV28 and TRBJ2-7; 10 bases fit TRBD2. Unmatched junction bases numbered 3, after V lost 4 bases and J lost 0 bases. The length of the CDR3 is 15 residues. Looked up from germline, CDR1 is MDHEN and CDR2 is SYDVKM. Here the CDR3 DNA reads TGTGCCAGCAGTTCCGTAGCGGGGGGCTCCTACGAGCAGTACTTC. Its protein product is CASSSVAGGSYEQYF. Drawing the rest from reference TRBV28 and TRBJ2-7, the complete variable domain is DVKVTQSSRYLVKRTGEKVFLECVQDMDHENMFWYRQDPGLGLRLIYFSYDVKMKEKGDIPEGYSVSREKKERFSLILESASTNQTSMYLCASSSVAGGSYEQYFGPGTRLTVT.

V and J are TRBV4-1 and TRBJ2-7; a weak D match, TRBD1 (6 bases). Deletions cut 4 bases from V and 2 bases from J, with 21 bases between. There are 17 residues in the CDR3. CDR1 MGHRA and CDR2 YSYEKL come from the germline V gene. The CDR3 bases are TGCGCCAGCAGCCTAACCCAGACGGCAGGGGTTGCCTACGAGCAGTACTTC. As protein: CASSLTQTAGVAYEQYF.

This clone was seen a handful of times. CDR3 sequence reads: CASSYGQGSTDTQYF. The CDR3 bases are TGTGCCAGCAGCTATGGACAGGGTAGCACAGATACGCAGTATTTT. The chain links TRBV5-4 to TRBJ2-3, with TRBD1 identical over 8 bases. CDR1 SGHNT and CDR2 YYREEE come from the germline V gene (reference sequence). The V segment lost 3 bases and the J segment 0 bases; nucleotides outside the gene matches: 3. The length of the CDR3 is 15 residues. The entire variable domain, with the rest obtained from reference TRBV5-4 and TRBJ2-3, is as follows: ETGVTQSPTHLIKTRGQQVTLRCSSQSGHNTVSWYQQALGQGPQFIFQYYREEENGRGNFPPRFSGLQFPNYSSELNVNALELDDSALYLCASSYGQGSTDTQYFGPGTRLTVL.

There are a few counts of this clone. V is TRBV5-1 and J is TRBJ2-2; 11 bases align to TRBD2. V shed 6 bases, J shed 4 bases, and the junction held 2 bases outside the gene matches. This CDR3 is 14 amino acids long. Germline lookup yields CDR1 SGHRS and CDR2 YFSETQ. CDR3 residues: CASTTSGSTGELFF. The CDR3 DNA is TGCGCCAGCACCACTAGCGGGAGCACCGGGGAGCTGTTTTTT.

This clone was picked up a small number of times. This chain uses TRBV19 with TRBJ2-1, with 7 bases that match TRBD1. Germline loops: CDR1 LNHDA, CDR2 SQIVND (reference sequence). With 7 bases clipped from V and 4 bases from J, the junction kept 10 bases outside the gene matches. The CDR3 runs 15 residues. This CDR3 reads CASKTTGIAYNEQFF. CDR3 DNA sequence: TGTGCCAGTAAGACGACAGGGATCGCATACAATGAGCAGTTCTTC.

V and J are TRBV29-1 and TRBJ1-3; 8 bases are shared with TRBD1. CDR3 length equals 13 residues. Germline V lookup: CDR1 SQVTM, CDR2 ANQGSEA. V trimming: 7 bases; J trimming: 2 bases; junction bases outside the gene matches: 4. CDR3 residues: CSAGTGPGNTIYF. The CDR3 bases are TGCAGCGCCGGGACAGGTCCTGGAAACACCATATATTTT.